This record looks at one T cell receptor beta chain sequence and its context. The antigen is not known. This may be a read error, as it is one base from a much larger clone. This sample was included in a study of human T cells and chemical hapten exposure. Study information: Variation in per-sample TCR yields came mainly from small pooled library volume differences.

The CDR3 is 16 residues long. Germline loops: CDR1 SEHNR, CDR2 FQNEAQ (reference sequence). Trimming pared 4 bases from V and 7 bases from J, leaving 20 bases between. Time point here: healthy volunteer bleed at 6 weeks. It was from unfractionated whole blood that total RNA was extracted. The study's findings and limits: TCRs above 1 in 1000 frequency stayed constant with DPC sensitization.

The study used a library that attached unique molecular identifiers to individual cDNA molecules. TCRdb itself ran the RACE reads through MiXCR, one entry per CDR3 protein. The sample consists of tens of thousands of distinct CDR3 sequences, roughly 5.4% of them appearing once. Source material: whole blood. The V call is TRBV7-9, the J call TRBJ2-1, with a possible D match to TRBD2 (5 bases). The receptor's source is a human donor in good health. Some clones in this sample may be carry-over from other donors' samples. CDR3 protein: CASSSPDTGIGNEQFF. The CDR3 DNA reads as TGTGCCAGCAGCTCACCCGACACGGGGATTGGTAATGAGCAGTTCTTC.